This entry concerns a single T cell receptor beta chain. The junction and the germline gene differ at one end; a read error may be behind it. This sample was included in a study of blood T cell repertoires in COVID-19. Study-level background: Samples came from the United States, Italy and Spain, spanning acute and convalescent COVID-19. T cells, B-cell-depleted T cells, or PBMCs provided the cDNA or gDNA that served as material.

Germline values: CDR1 LNHNV, CDR2 YYDKDF (reference sequence). This CDR3 is built from 16 residues. The authors' processing: Researchers report that nucleated cell counts were estimated from reference gene primer amplification. Profiling relied on immunoSEQ multiplex PCR, and the TCRdb table lists in-frame clones only, not all of them. V and J calls plus clone size are reproduced from that table; the DNA served to infer D and trimming. The sample includes 110,000 to 150,000 clones, 80% to 85% of them seen just once. The chain carries TRBV15 and TRBJ2-7; the match to TRBD1 covers 9 bases. The receptor was derived from a human donor in a cohort sampled during active COVID-19. Material for sequencing was peripheral blood. CDR3 sequence reads: CATSRESGQGLYEQYF. DNA of the CDR3: TGTGCCACCAGCCGAGAGTCGGGACAGGGCTTGTACGAGCAGTACTTC.